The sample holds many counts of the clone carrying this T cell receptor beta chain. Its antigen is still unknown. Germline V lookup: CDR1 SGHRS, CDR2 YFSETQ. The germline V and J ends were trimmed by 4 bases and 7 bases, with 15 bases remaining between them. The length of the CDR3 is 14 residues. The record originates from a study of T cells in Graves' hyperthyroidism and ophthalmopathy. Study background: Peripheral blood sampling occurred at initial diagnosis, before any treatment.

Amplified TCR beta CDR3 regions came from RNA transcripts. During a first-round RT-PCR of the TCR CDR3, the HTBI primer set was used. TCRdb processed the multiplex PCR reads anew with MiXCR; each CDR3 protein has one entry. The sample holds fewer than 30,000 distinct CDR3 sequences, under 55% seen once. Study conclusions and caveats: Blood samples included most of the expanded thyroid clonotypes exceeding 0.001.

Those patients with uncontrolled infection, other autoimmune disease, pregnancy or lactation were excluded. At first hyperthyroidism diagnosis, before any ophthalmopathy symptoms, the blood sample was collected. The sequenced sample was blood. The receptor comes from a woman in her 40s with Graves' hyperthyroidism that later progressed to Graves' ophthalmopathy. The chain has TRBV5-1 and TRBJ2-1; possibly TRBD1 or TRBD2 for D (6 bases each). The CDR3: CASSLRQEGNEQFF. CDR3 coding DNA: TGCGCCAGCAGCCTACGACAGGAGGGGAATGAGCAGTTCTTC.